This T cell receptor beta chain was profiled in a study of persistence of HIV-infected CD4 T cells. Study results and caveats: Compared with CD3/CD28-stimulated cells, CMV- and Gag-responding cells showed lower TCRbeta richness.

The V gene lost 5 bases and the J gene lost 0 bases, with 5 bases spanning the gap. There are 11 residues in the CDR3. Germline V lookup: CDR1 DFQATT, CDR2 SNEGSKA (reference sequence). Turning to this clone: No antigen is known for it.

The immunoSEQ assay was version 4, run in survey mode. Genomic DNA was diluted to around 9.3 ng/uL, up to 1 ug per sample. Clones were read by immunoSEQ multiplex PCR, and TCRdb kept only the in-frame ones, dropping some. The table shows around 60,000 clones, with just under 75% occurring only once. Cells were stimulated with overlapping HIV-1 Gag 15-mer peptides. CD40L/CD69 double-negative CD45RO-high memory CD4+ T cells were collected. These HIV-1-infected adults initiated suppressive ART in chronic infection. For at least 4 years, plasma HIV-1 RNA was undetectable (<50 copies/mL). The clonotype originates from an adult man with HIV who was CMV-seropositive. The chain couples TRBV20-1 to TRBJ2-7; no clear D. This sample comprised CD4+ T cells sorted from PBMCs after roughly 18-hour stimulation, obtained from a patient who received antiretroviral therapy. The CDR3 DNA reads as TGCAGTGCTCATTACTCCTACGAGCAGTACTTC. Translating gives CSAHYSYEQYF.